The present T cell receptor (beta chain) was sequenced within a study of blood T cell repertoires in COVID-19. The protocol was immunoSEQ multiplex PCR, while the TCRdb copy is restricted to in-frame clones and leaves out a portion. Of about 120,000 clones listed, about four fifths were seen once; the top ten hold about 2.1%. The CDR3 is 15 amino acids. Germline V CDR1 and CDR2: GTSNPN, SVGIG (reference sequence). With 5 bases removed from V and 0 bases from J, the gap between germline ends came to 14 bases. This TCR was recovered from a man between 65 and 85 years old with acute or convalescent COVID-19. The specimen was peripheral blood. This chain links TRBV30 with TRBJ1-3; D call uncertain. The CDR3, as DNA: TGTGCCTGGCGCGATCGTCCTACCTCTGGAAACACCATATATTTT. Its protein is CAWRDRPTSGNTIYF.